The clone carrying this T cell receptor (beta chain) was detected once. Researchers ran the PCR with 60 Vbeta and 13 Jbeta primers. Sequenced by immunoSEQ multiplex PCR; TCRdb stores in-frame clones only, minus some. The data contain 140,000 to 150,000 clones, roughly 75% of them singletons. The data stem from a study of cytomegalovirus exposure and HLA in healthy donors. The V gene end was trimmed by 4 bases and the J gene end by 2 bases; junction bases not matched to a gene: 9. CDR1 is SGHRS, CDR2 YFSETQ, per germline. The CDR3 has 15 residues. This clonotype originated in a female donor in good health and CMV-seronegative. The source material was PBMCs. The chain carries TRBV5-1 and TRBJ2-7; 7 positions match TRBD1. CDR3 residues: CASSPGQLYPYEQYF. CDR3 nucleotide sequence: TGCGCCAGCAGCCCGGGACAGCTATACCCCTACGAGCAGTACTTC. Full variable domain (outside the CDR3, taken from reference TRBV5-1 and TRBJ2-7): KAGVTQTPRYLIKTRGQQVTLSCSPISGHRSVSWYQQTPGQGLQFLFEYFSETQRNKGNFPGRFSGRQFSNSRSEMNVSTLELGDSALYLCASSPGQLYPYEQYFGPGTRLTVT.